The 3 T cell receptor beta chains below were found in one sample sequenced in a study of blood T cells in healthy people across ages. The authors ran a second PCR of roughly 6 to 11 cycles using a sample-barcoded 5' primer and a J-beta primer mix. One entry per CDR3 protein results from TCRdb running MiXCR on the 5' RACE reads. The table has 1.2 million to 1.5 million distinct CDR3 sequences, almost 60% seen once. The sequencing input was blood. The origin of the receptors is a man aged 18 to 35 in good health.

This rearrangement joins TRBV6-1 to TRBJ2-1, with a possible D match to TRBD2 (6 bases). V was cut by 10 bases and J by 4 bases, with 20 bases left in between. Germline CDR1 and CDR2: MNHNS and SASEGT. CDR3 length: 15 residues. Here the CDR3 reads CATSYGTSYYNEQFF. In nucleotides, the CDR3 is TGTGCCACTTCTTACGGGACTTCTTATTACAATGAGCAGTTCTTC.

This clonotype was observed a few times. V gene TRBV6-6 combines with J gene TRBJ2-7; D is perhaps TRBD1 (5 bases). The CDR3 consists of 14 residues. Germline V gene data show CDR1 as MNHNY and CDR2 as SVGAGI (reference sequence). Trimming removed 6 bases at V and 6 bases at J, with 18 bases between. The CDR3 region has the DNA TGTGCCAGCAGCAGGGATCGAATGCCCATCGAGCAGTACTTC. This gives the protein CASSRDRMPIEQYF.

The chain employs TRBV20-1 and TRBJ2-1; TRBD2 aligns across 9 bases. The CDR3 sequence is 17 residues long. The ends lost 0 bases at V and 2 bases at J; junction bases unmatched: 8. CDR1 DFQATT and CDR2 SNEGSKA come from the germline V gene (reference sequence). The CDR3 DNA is TGCAGTGCTAGAGATCCCCGGCTAGCGGGACCCTACAATGAGCAGTTCTTC. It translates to CSARDPRLAGPYNEQFF.